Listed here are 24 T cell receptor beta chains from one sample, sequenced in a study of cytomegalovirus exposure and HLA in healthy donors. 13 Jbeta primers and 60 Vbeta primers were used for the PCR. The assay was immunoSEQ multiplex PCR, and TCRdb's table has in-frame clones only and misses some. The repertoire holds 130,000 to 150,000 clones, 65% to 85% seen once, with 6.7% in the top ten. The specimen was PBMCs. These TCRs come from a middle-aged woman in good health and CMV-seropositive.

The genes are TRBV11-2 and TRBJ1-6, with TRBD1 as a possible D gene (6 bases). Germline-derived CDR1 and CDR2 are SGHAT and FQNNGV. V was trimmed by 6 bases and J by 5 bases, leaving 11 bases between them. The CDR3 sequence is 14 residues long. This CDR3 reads CASSTRTDNSPLHF. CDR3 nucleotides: TGTGCCAGCAGTACTCGGACAGATAATTCACCCCTCCACTTT.

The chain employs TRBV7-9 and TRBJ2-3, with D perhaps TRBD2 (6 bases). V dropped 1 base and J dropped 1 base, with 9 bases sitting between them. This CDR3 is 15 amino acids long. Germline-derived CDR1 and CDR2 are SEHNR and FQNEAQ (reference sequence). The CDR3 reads CASSLVPGGTDTQYF. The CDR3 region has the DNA TGTGCCAGCAGCTTAGTACCGGGGGGCACAGATACGCAGTATTTT.

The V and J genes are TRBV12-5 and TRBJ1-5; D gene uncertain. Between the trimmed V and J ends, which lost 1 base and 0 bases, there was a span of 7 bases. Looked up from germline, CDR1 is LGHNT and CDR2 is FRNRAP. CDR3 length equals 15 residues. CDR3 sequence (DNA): TGTGCTAGTGGTTTGGCCACAGCTAGCAATCAGCCCCAGCATTTT. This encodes CASGLATASNQPQHF.

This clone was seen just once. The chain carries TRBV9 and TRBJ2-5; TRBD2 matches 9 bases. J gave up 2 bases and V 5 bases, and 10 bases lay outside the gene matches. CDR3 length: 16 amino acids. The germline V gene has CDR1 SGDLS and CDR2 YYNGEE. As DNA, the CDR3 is TGTGCCAGCAGTGAGAGAGCGGGAGGCCTTCAAGAGACCCAGTACTTC. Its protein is CASSERAGGLQETQYF. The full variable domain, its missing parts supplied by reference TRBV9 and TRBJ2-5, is DSGVTQTPKHLITATGQRVTLRCSPRSGDLSVYWYQQSLDQGLQFLIQYYNGEERAKGNILERFSAQQFPDLHSELNLSSLELGDSALYFCASSERAGGLQETQYFGPGTRLLVL.

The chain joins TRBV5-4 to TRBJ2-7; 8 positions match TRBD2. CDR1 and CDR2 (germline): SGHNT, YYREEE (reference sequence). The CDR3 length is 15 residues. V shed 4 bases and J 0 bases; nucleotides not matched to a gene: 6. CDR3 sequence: CASSDKRGGSYEQYF. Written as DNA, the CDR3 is TGTGCCAGCAGCGACAAACGGGGGGGCTCCTACGAGCAGTACTTC.

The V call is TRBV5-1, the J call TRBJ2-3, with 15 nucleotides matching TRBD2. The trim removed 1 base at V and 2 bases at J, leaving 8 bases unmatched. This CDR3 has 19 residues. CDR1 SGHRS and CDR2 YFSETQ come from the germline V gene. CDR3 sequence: CASSLTGTSGGFATDTQYF. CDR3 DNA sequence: TGCGCCAGCAGCTTGACCGGGACTAGCGGGGGGTTCGCCACAGATACGCAGTATTTT.

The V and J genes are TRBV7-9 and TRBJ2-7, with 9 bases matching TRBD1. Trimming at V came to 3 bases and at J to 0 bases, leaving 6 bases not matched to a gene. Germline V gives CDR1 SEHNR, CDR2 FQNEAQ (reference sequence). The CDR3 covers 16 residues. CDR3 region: CASSFPRTGDSYEQYF. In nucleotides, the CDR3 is TGTGCCAGCAGCTTCCCTCGGACAGGGGACTCCTACGAGCAGTACTTC.

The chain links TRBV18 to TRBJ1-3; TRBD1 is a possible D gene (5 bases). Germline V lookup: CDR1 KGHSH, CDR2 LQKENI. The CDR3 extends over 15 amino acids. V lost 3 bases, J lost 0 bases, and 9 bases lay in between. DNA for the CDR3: TGTGCCAGCTCACCCAAACAGGACTCTGGAAACACCATATATTTT. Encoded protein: CASSPKQDSGNTIYF. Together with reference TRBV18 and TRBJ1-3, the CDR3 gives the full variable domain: NAGVMQNPRHLVRRRGQEARLRCSPMKGHSHVYWYRQLPEEGLKFMVYLQKENIIDESGMPKERFSAEFPKEGPSILRIQQVVRGDSAAYFCASSPKQDSGNTIYFGEGSWLTVV.

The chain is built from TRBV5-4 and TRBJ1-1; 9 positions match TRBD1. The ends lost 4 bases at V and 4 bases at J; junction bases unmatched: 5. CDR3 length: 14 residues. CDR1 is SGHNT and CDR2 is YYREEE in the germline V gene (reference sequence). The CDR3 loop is CASSQQGAPTEAFF. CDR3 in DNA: TGTGCCAGCAGCCAACAGGGGGCGCCCACTGAAGCTTTCTTT.

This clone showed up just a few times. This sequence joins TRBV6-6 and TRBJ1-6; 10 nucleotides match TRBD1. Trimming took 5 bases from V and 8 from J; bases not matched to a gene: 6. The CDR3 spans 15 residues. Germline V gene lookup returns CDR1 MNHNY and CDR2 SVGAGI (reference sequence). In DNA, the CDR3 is TGTGCCAGCAGTCCAGACAGGGGGCGGTATTCACCCCTCCACTTT. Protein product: CASSPDRGRYSPLHF.

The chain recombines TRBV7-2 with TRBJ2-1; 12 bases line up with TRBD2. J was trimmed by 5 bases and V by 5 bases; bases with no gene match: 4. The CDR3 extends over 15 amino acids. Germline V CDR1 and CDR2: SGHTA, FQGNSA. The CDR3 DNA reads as TGTGCCAGCAGCCCGACTAGCGGGGGACACAATGAGCAGTTCTTC. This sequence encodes CASSPTSGGHNEQFF. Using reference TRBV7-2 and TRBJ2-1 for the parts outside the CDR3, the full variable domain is GAGVSQSPSNKVTEKGKDVELRCDPISGHTALYWYRQSLGQGLEFLIYFQGNSAPDKSGLPSDRFSAERTGGSVSTLTIQRTQQEDSAVYLCASSPTSGGHNEQFFGPGTRLTVL.

CDR3 DNA: TGTGCCAGCAGCTTACCCATAGCGGGGGGGATCATACGGGAGCAGTTCTTC. Residues: CASSLPIAGGIIREQFF. The chain employs TRBV7-9 and TRBJ2-1; TRBD2 agrees at 11 bases. The CDR3 is made up of 17 amino acids. Germline CDR1 reads SEHNR; CDR2 reads FQNEAQ (reference sequence). With 2 bases clipped from V and 10 bases from J, the junction kept 13 bases outside the gene matches.

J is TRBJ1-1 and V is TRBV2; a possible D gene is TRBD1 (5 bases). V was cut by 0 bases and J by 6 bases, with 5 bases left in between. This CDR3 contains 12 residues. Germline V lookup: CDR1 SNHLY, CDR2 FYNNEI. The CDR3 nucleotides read TGTGCCAGCAGTGAAGCAGGGGCTGAAGCTTTCTTT. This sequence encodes CASSEAGAEAFF.

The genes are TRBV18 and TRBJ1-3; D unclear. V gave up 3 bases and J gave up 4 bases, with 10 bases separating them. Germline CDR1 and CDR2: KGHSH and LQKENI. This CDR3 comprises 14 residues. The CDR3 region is CASSPRQQGNTIYF. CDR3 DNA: TGTGCCAGCTCACCGCGACAACAAGGAAACACCATATATTTT.

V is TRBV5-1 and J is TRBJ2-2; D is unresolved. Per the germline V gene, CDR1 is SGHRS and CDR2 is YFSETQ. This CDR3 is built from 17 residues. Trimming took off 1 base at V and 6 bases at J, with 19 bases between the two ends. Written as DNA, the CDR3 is TGCGCCAGCAGCTTGTCCTCACAACGAACGTTCCCCGGGGAGCTGTTTTTT. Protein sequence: CASSLSSQRTFPGELFF.

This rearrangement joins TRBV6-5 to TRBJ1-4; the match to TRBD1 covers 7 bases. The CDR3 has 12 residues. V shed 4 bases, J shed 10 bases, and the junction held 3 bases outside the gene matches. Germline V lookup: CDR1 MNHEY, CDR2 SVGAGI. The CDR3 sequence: CASSSGQAKLFF. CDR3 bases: TGTGCCAGCAGTTCCGGACAGGCAAAACTGTTTTTT.

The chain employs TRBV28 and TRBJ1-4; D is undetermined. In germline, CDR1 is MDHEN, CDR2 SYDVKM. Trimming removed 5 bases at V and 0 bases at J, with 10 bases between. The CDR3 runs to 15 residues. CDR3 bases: TGTGCCAGCAGTCTTCGGAGTGCAACTAATGAAAAACTGTTTTTT. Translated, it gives CASSLRSATNEKLFF.

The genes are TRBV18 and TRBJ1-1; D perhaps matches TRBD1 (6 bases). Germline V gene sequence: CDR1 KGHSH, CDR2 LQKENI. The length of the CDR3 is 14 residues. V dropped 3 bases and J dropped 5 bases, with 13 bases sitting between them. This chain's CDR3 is CASSPTGWGTEAFF. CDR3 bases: TGTGCCAGCTCACCGACAGGTTGGGGTACTGAAGCTTTCTTT.

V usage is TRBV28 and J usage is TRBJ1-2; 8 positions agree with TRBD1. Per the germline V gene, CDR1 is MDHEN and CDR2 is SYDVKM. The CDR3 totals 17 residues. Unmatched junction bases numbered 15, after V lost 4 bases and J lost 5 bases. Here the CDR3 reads CASSSPGQGGSGYGYTF. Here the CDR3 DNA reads TGTGCCAGCAGTTCTCCCGGACAGGGAGGGTCAGGTTATGGCTACACCTTC.

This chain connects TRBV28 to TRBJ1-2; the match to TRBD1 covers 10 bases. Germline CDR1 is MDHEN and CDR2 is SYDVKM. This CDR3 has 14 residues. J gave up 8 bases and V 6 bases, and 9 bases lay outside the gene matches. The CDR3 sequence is CASRHPGQGTGYTF. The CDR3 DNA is TGTGCCAGCAGGCACCCGGGACAGGGGACCGGCTACACCTTC.

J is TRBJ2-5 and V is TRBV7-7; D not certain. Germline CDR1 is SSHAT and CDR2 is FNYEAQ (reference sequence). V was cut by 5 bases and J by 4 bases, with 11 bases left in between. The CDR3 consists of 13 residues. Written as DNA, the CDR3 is TGTGCCAGCAGCCCCCGAGGTGGAGAGACCCAGTACTTC. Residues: CASSPRGGETQYF.

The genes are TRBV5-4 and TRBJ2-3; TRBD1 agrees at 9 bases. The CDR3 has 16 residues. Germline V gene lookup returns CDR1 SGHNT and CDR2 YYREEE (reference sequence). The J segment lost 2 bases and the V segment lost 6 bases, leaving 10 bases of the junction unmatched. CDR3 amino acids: CASTPAGTGLTDTQYF. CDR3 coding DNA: TGTGCCAGCACCCCGGCCGGGACAGGGCTCACAGATACGCAGTATTTT.

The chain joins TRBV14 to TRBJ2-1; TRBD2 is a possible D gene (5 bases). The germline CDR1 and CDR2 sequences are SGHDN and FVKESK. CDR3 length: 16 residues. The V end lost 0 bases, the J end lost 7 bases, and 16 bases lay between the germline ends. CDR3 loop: CASSQEREGRRNEQFF. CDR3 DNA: TGTGCCAGCAGCCAAGAACGGGAAGGGCGGAGGAATGAGCAGTTCTTC.

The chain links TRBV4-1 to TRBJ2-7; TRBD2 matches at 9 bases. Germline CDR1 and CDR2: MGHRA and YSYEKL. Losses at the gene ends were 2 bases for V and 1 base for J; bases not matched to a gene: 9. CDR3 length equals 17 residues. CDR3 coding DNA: TGCGCCAGCAGCCAACCGGGACTAGCCAAGGATTCCTACGAGCAGTACTTC. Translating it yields CASSQPGLAKDSYEQYF.